The source of this T cell receptor (beta chain) is a study of blood T cells in healthy people across ages. Per individual sample, total RNA of at least 5.5 micrograms was extracted. Using a J-beta primer mix together with a sample-barcoded 5' primer, a second PCR was run for about 6 to 11 cycles. Via MiXCR, TCRdb re-called the 5' RACE reads, giving one row per CDR3 protein. This table has about 510,000 distinct CDR3 sequences, around 27% appearing once. Germline V lookup: CDR1 GTSNPN, CDR2 SVGIG (reference sequence). V was pared by 0 bases and J by 7 bases, with 9 bases of the junction left unmatched. The CDR3 spans 16 residues. The sample was also linked to a second study, of T cells of mothers and their children. That source reports: Each child contributed approximately 3 million TCR beta CDR3 reads, while each mother contributed over 8 million. Among related mother-child pairs, overlap was slightly higher than in unrelated pairs, though not significantly.

The source is a boy between 2 and 10 years old in good health. This chain joins TRBV30 and TRBJ2-1; 10 bases are a match to TRBD2. Sequenced material: blood. The CDR3 DNA sequence: TGTGCCTGGAGTGTACTAGCGGGGTCCAAATCGAATGAGCAGTTCTTC. Its translation: CAWSVLAGSKSNEQFF.